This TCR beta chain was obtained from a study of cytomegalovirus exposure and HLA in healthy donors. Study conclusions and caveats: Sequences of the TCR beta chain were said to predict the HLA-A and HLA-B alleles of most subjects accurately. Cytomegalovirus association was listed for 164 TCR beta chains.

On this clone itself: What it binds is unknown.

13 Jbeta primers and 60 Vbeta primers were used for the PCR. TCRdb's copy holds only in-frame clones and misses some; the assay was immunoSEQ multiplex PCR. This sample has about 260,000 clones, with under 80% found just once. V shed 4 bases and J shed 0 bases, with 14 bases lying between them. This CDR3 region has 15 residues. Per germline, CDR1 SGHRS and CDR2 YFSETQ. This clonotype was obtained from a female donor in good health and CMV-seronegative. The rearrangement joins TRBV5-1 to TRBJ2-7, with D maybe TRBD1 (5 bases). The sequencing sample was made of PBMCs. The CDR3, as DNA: TGCGCCAGCAGCCTAGGGGAACCCGGCTCCTACGAGCAGTACTTC. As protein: CASSLGEPGSYEQYF.